These T cell receptor beta chains were read from a single sample in a study of OX40 agonist ivuxolimab in advanced cancers. The protocol was immunoSEQ multiplex PCR, while the TCRdb copy is restricted to in-frame clones and leaves out a portion. The sample has 65,000 to 100,000 clones; around 85% are singletons. Sequencing used CD4+ or CD8+ T cells sorted from blood, obtained in a trial of the OX40 agonist ivuxolimab. The source of these receptors is an adult with an advanced solid tumor such as melanoma, head and neck, liver or kidney cancer. The CDR3 runs from the conserved cysteine through the conserved F or W. Each record gives: J gene, V gene, CDR3 protein.

TRBJ1-4	TRBV29-1	CSVEHRGEEKLFF
TRBJ2-7	TRBV15	CATSRDWDRVGDSYEQYF
TRBJ1-5	TRBV15	CATSRAGTKEPQHF
TRBJ2-7	TRBV10-1	CASLHEQYF
TRBJ1-1	TRBV28	CASSFSDRMNTEAFF
TRBJ1-2	TRBV28	CASSLPRSYGYTF
TRBJ2-1	TRBV7-2	CASSPEGNSPFF
TRBJ2-3	TRBV19	CASSIVGSRPDTQYF
TRBJ2-7	TRBV4-2	CASSQEWESGSSSYEQYF
TRBJ1-2	TRBV19	CASSISPTTNYGYTF
TRBJ2-7	TRBV7-9	CASSLVGGADYEQYF
TRBJ1-1	TRBV15	CATSRESGPGAFF
TRBJ2-4	TRBV10-3	CAISESAIAGTNIQYF
TRBJ2-7	TRBV19	CASSRAVDYEQYF
TRBJ1-6	TRBV5-6	CASSAYNSPLHF
TRBJ2-3	TRBV5-4	CASSPNIITDTQYF
TRBJ1-1	TRBV10-3	CAISAARGTMNTEAFF
TRBJ2-7	TRBV19	CASSNGQVGFEQYF
TRBJ2-7	TRBV7-9	CASSLGGVSYEQYF
TRBJ2-4	TRBV19	CASSIRAVGIAGGPHIQYF
TRBJ2-1	TRBV7-3	CASSPQGVGDEQFF
TRBJ2-7	TRBV18	CASSSTGAAYEQYF
TRBJ2-7	TRBV7-6	CASSLWGTDGEQYF
TRBJ1-5	TRBV4-1	CASSQEVGGNQPQHF
-	TRBV4-3	CASSQDLGVYPTYEQYF
TRBJ1-5	TRBV27	CASSLSATGIEPQHF
TRBJ1-3	TRBV6-6	CASRSQIPASGNTIYF